These 23 T cell receptor beta chains came from one sample sequenced in a study of blood T cell repertoires in COVID-19. Measured with immunoSEQ multiplex PCR; TCRdb has only the in-frame clones, and not every one. The sample consists of more than 150,000 clones, around 83% of them appearing once. Material for sequencing was peripheral blood. The receptors derive from a man aged 18 to 29 with acute or convalescent COVID-19.

The chain joins TRBV19 to TRBJ2-5; TRBD2 matches 9 bases. This CDR3 has 14 amino acids. Germline trimming cut 3 bases from V and 5 bases from J; bases unmatched to any gene: 4. CDR1 and CDR2 from the germline V gene are LNHDA and SQIVND (reference sequence). CDR3 sequence reads: CASSITSGWETQYF. The CDR3 bases are TGTGCCAGTAGTATTACTAGCGGGTGGGAGACCCAGTACTTC.

There are a few counts of this clone. The J gene is TRBJ1-5, the V gene TRBV10-3, with a weak D call TRBD1 (5 bases). V lost 0 bases to trimming and J lost 6 bases, with 12 bases between them. Germline CDR1 is ENHRY and CDR2 is SYGVKD. This CDR3 spans 15 amino acids. The CDR3 DNA reads as TGTGCCATCAGTGAGTCGGAGTTTGGGGCTCAGCCCCAGCATTTT. Its protein product is CAISESEFGAQPQHF.

The rearrangement links TRBV7-3 to TRBJ2-5; 9 bases match TRBD1. Trimming at V came to 5 bases and at J to 5 bases, leaving 6 bases not matched to a gene. The CDR3 runs 14 residues. CDR1 and CDR2 from the germline V gene are SGHTA and FQGTGA. CDR3 sequence: CASSATGGLETQYF. As DNA, the CDR3 is TGTGCCAGCAGCGCTACAGGGGGCTTGGAGACCCAGTACTTC. Full variable domain (outside the CDR3, taken from reference TRBV7-3 and TRBJ2-5): GAGVSQTPSNKVTEKGKYVELRCDPISGHTALYWYRQSLGQGPEFLIYFQGTGAADDSGLPNDRFFAVRPEGSVSTLKIQRTERGDSAVYLCASSATGGLETQYFGPGTRLLVL.

The CDR3 here is CASSIGQGAGNEQFF. In DNA form, the CDR3 reads TGTGCCAGTAGTATCGGACAGGGGGCAGGCAATGAGCAGTTCTTC. V and J are TRBV19 and TRBJ2-1; TRBD1 agrees at 11 bases. The germline V gene has CDR1 LNHDA and CDR2 SQIVND (reference sequence). Trimming at V came to 3 bases and at J to 6 bases, leaving 4 bases not matched to a gene. This CDR3 has 15 amino acids.

This chain joins TRBV15 and TRBJ1-2; D is undetermined. Trimming took off 1 base at V and 4 bases at J, with 10 bases between the two ends. This CDR3 is built from 14 residues. Germline CDR1 is LNHNV and CDR2 is YYDKDF (reference sequence). The DNA for the CDR3 is TGTGCCACCAGCAGAGTCCGGGAAGGCTATGGCTACACCTTC. Its protein product is CATSRVREGYGYTF. The full variable domain, rest sourced from reference TRBV15 and TRBJ1-2, is DAMVIQNPRYQVTQFGKPVTLSCSQTLNHNVMYWYQQKSSQAPKLLFHYYDKDFNNEADTPDNFQSRRPNTSFCFLDIRSPGLGDTAMYLCATSRVREGYGYTFGSGTRLTVV.

V usage is TRBV2 and J usage is TRBJ2-2; 8 bases align to TRBD1. Germline values: CDR1 SNHLY, CDR2 FYNNEI. The trim removed 3 bases at V and 4 bases at J, leaving 4 bases unmatched. This CDR3 spans 15 amino acids. The CDR3 DNA is TGTGCCAGCAGTGACAGGGGGCGTACCACCGGGGAGCTGTTTTTT. It yields the protein CASSDRGRTTGELFF.

The genes are TRBV5-1 and TRBJ2-1, with TRBD2 matching over 15 bases. Germline V CDR1 and CDR2: SGHRS, YFSETQ. V lost 4 bases and J lost 14; bases outside the gene matches: 7. This CDR3 contains 14 residues. CDR3 coding DNA: TGCGCCAGCAGCCAAAGGACTAGCGGGGGGGAGGAGTTCTTC. Translation gives CASSQRTSGGEEFF. The whole variable domain, filled in from reference TRBV5-1 and TRBJ2-1, reads KAGVTQTPRYLIKTRGQQVTLSCSPISGHRSVSWYQQTPGQGLQFLFEYFSETQRNKGNFPGRFSGRQFSNSRSEMNVSTLELGDSALYLCASSQRTSGGEEFFGPGTRLTVL.

The chain carries TRBV5-1 and TRBJ2-7; D is possibly TRBD2 (5 bases). The CDR3 extends over 14 amino acids. From germline, CDR1 is SGHRS and CDR2 YFSETQ. Trimming stripped 0 bases from V and 5 bases from J, with 12 bases between. The CDR3 DNA sequence: TGCGCCAGCAGCTTGGACGACGGGGAAAACGAGCAGTACGTC. Its protein is CASSLDDGENEQYV.

CDR3 residues: CASSPTPLAGMGETQYF. CDR3 DNA sequence: TGTGCCAGCAGCCCTACGCCCTTAGCGGGGATGGGGGAGACCCAGTACTTC. The chain links TRBV27 to TRBJ2-5, with 8 positions matching TRBD2. Looked up from germline, CDR1 is MNHEY and CDR2 is SMNVEV (reference sequence). Germline trimming cut 6 bases from V and 5 bases from J; bases unmatched to any gene: 17. The CDR3 covers 17 residues.

The CDR3 DNA sequence: TGTGCCAGCAGCTTAGCCAGGGTAGGCGAAAAACTGTTTTTT. Translation gives CASSLARVGEKLFF. The chain recombines TRBV7-9 with TRBJ1-4, with D possibly TRBD1 on 5 matching bases. The germline V gene encodes CDR1 SEHNR and CDR2 FQNEAQ (reference sequence). The CDR3 is made up of 14 amino acids. V lost 0 bases and J lost 8, with 10 bases in between.

A word on this clone: The same CDR3 can be traced to other DNA sequences in this sample. The genes are TRBV9 and TRBJ1-1; unclear D gene. Germline V gene lookup returns CDR1 SGDLS and CDR2 YYNGEE. This CDR3 region has 13 residues. The V end lost 0 bases, the J end lost 1 base, and 4 bases lay between the germline ends. The chain's CDR3 is CASSVDKNTEAFF. CDR3 in DNA: TGTGCCAGCAGCGTAGACAAGAACACTGAAGCTTTCTTT.

V and J are TRBV6-5 and TRBJ1-1; 7 bases match TRBD1. The germline V gene has CDR1 MNHEY and CDR2 SVGAGI. The CDR3 loop spans 14 amino acids. The trim removed 7 bases at V and 0 bases at J, leaving 5 bases unmatched. The CDR3 loop is CASKQGVVNTEAFF. Here the CDR3 DNA reads TGTGCCAGCAAGCAGGGGGTTGTGAACACTGAAGCTTTCTTT.

This clone was seen a single time. This chain joins TRBV10-1 and TRBJ2-3; maybe TRBD1 (5 bases). Trimming stripped 4 bases from V and 8 bases from J, with 10 bases between. In germline, CDR1 is WNHNN, CDR2 SYGVQD (reference sequence). The CDR3 is 12 amino acids. CDR3 coding DNA: TGCGCCAGCAGTGCAGGGTTTGGTACGCAGTATTTT. Its protein product is CASSAGFGTQYF.

This clone was seen a handful of times. The chain is built from TRBV7-9 and TRBJ1-4, with 9 nucleotides matching TRBD1. V lost 5 bases and J lost 8; bases outside the gene matches: 9. Germline V gene lookup returns CDR1 SEHNR and CDR2 FQNEAQ (reference sequence). The CDR3 covers 15 residues. The chain's CDR3 is CASSPRTGEGEKLFF. The CDR3 DNA sequence: TGTGCCAGCAGCCCAAGGACAGGGGAAGGAGAAAAACTGTTTTTT.

This chain links TRBV7-3 with TRBJ2-6; possibly TRBD1 for D (6 bases). Trimming removed 2 bases at V and 2 bases at J, with 10 bases between. The CDR3 consists of 16 residues. Germline-derived CDR1 and CDR2 are SGHTA and FQGTGA. The chain's CDR3 is CASSLSSGAGANVLTF. DNA of the CDR3: TGTGCCAGCAGCTTATCGTCAGGGGCTGGGGCCAACGTCCTGACTTTC.

This clone was picked up one time. The chain has TRBV30 and TRBJ2-5; the match to TRBD1 covers 9 bases. The CDR3 sequence is 14 residues long. Germline lookup yields CDR1 GTSNPN and CDR2 SVGIG (reference sequence). The V gene end was trimmed by 4 bases and the J gene end by 3 bases; junction bases not matched to a gene: 6. The CDR3 reads CAWTRDRVEETQYF. The CDR3 nucleotides are TGTGCCTGGACTCGGGACAGGGTTGAAGAGACCCAGTACTTC.

This sequence joins TRBV3-1 (or the pseudogene TRBV3-2) and TRBJ1-1; D is unclear. Trimming stripped 4 bases from V and 2 bases from J, with 11 bases between. Germline CDR1 LGHDT, CDR2 YNNKEL (reference sequence). The CDR3 has 14 amino acids. CDR3 sequence reads: CASSRGTVNTEAFF. CDR3 DNA sequence: TGTGCCAGCAGCCGAGGTACGGTAAACACTGAAGCTTTCTTT.

The genes are TRBV5-1 and TRBJ2-5; 12 nucleotides align to TRBD1. The CDR3 runs to 15 residues. Germline CDR1 SGHRS, CDR2 YFSETQ. V shed 5 bases, J shed 5 bases, and the junction held 7 bases outside the gene matches. Here the CDR3 reads CASRTGTGGRETQYF. The CDR3 DNA reads as TGCGCCAGCAGGACGGGGACAGGGGGCCGGGAGACCCAGTACTTC.

The chain is built from TRBV3-1 (or the pseudogene TRBV3-2) and TRBJ2-7, with 7 bases lining up with TRBD1. The CDR3 has 14 residues. The V segment lost 6 bases and the J segment 4 bases; nucleotides outside the gene matches: 9. The germline gives CDR1 LGHDT, CDR2 YNNKEL (reference sequence). In nucleotides, the CDR3 is TGTGCCAGCAGTCGCAACAGGGGTGGGTACGAGCAGTACTTC. Encoded protein: CASSRNRGGYEQYF.

The chain couples TRBV30 to TRBJ1-1; D might be TRBD1 (5 bases). There are 14 residues in the CDR3. V was shortened by 0 bases and J by 6 bases, with 14 bases between the two germline ends. CDR1 and CDR2 from the germline V gene are GTSNPN and SVGIG (reference sequence). DNA of the CDR3: TGTGCCTGGAGTGTTCCGGCAGGGCGGTCTGAAGCTTTCTTT. Its translation is CAWSVPAGRSEAFF.

The J gene is TRBJ2-1, the V gene TRBV2, with a possible D match to TRBD1 (5 bases). Germline V gene lookup returns CDR1 SNHLY and CDR2 FYNNEI. Trimming took off 7 bases at V and 0 bases at J, with 25 bases between the two ends. CDR3 length: 19 amino acids. CDR3 DNA sequence: TGTGCCAGCAACAGGACACCGGTGGCGGCTATCCTCTCCTACAATGAGCAGTTCTTC. Encoded protein: CASNRTPVAAILSYNEQFF.

This clone was recorded only once. The chain links TRBV6-4 to TRBJ1-4, with a tentative D call TRBD1 (5 bases). Germline V gene data show CDR1 as MRHNA and CDR2 as SNTAGT. V was pared by 6 bases and J by 0 bases, with 14 bases between. The CDR3 sequence is 16 residues long. The CDR3 region is CASRVTADATNEKLFF. In DNA, the CDR3 is TGTGCCAGCAGGGTGACAGCTGATGCAACTAATGAAAAACTGTTTTTT.

The chain recombines TRBV5-5 with TRBJ2-7; possibly TRBD1 for D (5 bases). Germline V gene sequence: CDR1 SGHKS, CDR2 YYEKEE (reference sequence). The CDR3 consists of 15 residues. Between the trimmed V and J ends, which lost 0 bases and 1 base, there was a span of 11 bases. CDR3 protein: CASSLGVGPSYEQYF. CDR3 in DNA: TGTGCCAGCAGCTTGGGCGTGGGGCCATCCTACGAGCAGTACTTC.